One sample yielded the 8 T cell receptor beta chains listed below, sequenced in a study of T cells in Graves' hyperthyroidism and ophthalmopathy. The CDR3 regions of TCR beta were amplified from RNA transcripts. The HTBI primer set was used in a first-round RT-PCR of the TCR CDR3. TCRdb re-called the multiplex PCR reads through MiXCR, storing one row per CDR3 protein. In the table there are about 350,000 distinct CDR3 sequences, approximately 14% of which are singletons. Sequences were obtained from blood. The receptors shown here come from a woman aged 60-70 years with Graves' ophthalmopathy.

V usage is TRBV7-9 and J usage is TRBJ2-1, with TRBD1 identical over 8 bases. CDR1 SEHNR and CDR2 FQNEAQ come from the germline V gene (reference sequence). With V trimmed by 1 base and J by 4 bases, 6 bases remained unmatched. This CDR3 contains 16 residues. The CDR3 is CASSLVTGVPYNEQFF. The CDR3 region has the DNA TGTGCCAGCAGCTTAGTGACAGGGGTCCCATACAATGAGCAGTTCTTC.

This clonotype was observed many times. This chain's CDR3 is CAWSRTSGTGSSNQPQHF. The CDR3 DNA reads as TGTGCCTGGAGCCGTACCTCCGGGACAGGGAGTAGCAATCAGCCCCAGCATTTT. This rearrangement joins TRBV30 to TRBJ1-5, with 9 bases aligning to TRBD1. V was pared by 3 bases and J by 0 bases, with 12 bases of the junction left unmatched. The CDR3 has 18 amino acids. Germline lookup yields CDR1 GTSNPN and CDR2 SVGIG (reference sequence).

Many counts were recorded for this clonotype. V gene TRBV2 combines with J gene TRBJ2-5; the match to TRBD1 covers 7 bases. This CDR3 is built from 12 residues. The trim removed 7 bases at V and 4 bases at J, leaving 3 bases unmatched. Germline lookup yields CDR1 SNHLY and CDR2 FYNNEI. The CDR3 nucleotides are TGTGCCAGCAAGGCAGGGGGAGAGACCCAGTACTTC. Amino acids: CASKAGGETQYF.

This sequence joins TRBV13 and TRBJ1-3, with D possibly matching TRBD1 (6 bases). V was clipped by 2 bases and J by 0 bases, with 8 bases between them. The germline CDR1 and CDR2 sequences are PRHDT and FYEKMQ (reference sequence). This CDR3 region has 15 residues. The CDR3 is CASSLRGGSGNTIYF. CDR3 nucleotide sequence: TGTGCCAGCAGCTTAAGAGGGGGCTCTGGAAACACCATATATTTT.

This clonotype was seen at least ten times. V is TRBV3-1 and J is TRBJ1-4; D is unresolved. Trimming removed 2 bases at V and 4 bases at J, with 11 bases between. This CDR3 has 15 residues. Germline CDR1 is LGHDT and CDR2 is YNNKEL (reference sequence). CDR3 bases: TGTGCCAGCAGCCAACCGGGATTAAATAATGAAAAACTGTTTTTT. This translates into CASSQPGLNNEKLFF.

This clonotype was counted at least ten times. The chain links TRBV28 to TRBJ2-3; TRBD2 matches at 10 bases. The germline V gene encodes CDR1 MDHEN and CDR2 SYDVKM. The CDR3 has 18 amino acids. The V and J ends lost 5 bases and 3 bases, in that order; junction bases with no gene match: 14. For the CDR3, the DNA is TGTGCCAGCAGTGGAACCCACGGACTAGCGGTTATTACAGATACGCAGTATTTT. Translation gives CASSGTHGLAVITDTQYF.

This clonotype was found a few times. The chain recombines TRBV20-1 with TRBJ2-3, with 7 bases fitting TRBD2. V trimming: 3 bases; J trimming: 1 base; junction bases outside the gene matches: 10. The CDR3 covers 16 residues. Germline V gene data show CDR1 as DFQATT and CDR2 as SNEGSKA (reference sequence). The CDR3 nucleotides are TGCAGTGCTAGCCTGGCGGGAGCGGTGGGCACAGATACGCAGTATTTT. It translates to CSASLAGAVGTDTQYF.

At least ten counts were recorded for this clonotype. The chain recombines TRBV2 with TRBJ1-4; 9 bases align to TRBD1. CDR3 size: 15 residues. The V segment lost 10 bases and the J segment 6 bases; nucleotides outside the gene matches: 12. Germline assignment: CDR1 SNHLY and CDR2 FYNNEI. The CDR3 reads CATTPGGQGYEKLFF. CDR3 bases: TGTGCCACCACCCCCGGTGGACAGGGGTATGAAAAACTGTTTTTT.